The 6 T cell receptor beta chains reported below all come from one sample, sequenced in a study of T cells after yellow fever vaccination. TCRdb reanalysed the 5' RACE reads using MiXCR and keeps one entry per CDR3 protein. The sample holds roughly 340,000 distinct CDR3 sequences, 3.5% to 4.5% seen once. This specimen consisted of PBMCs, obtained 5 days after the yellow fever booster vaccination. The receptors stem from a man between 18 and 29 years old who received the YFV17D yellow fever vaccine.

This clonotype was seen repeatedly, ten times or more. The chain couples TRBV7-9 to TRBJ2-3; 7 bases align to TRBD2. The V gene's germline CDR1 is SEHNR and CDR2 FQNEAQ (reference sequence). With 5 bases clipped from V and 3 bases from J, the junction kept 11 bases outside the gene matches. This CDR3 region has 16 residues. CDR3 in DNA: TGTGCCAGCAGCCGGCAACGATCAGCGGGGACAGATACGCAGTATTTT. Translated: CASSRQRSAGTDTQYF.

The chain combines TRBV5-4 with TRBJ2-6; no definite D call. Germline CDR1 SGHNT, CDR2 YYREEE (reference sequence). Trimming shortened V by 0 bases and J by 1 base, and 8 bases separated the two germline ends. The CDR3 is 16 amino acids. The CDR3 DNA reads as TGTGCCAGCAGCTTGGAAACGGCTTCTGGGGCCAACGTCCTGACTTTC. Translating it yields CASSLETASGANVLTF.

This clonotype was observed a few times. The chain is built from TRBV7-9 and TRBJ1-3, with D uncertain. This CDR3 has 14 residues. V was clipped by 3 bases and J by 0 bases, with 6 bases between them. Germline CDR1 is SEHNR and CDR2 is FQNEAQ (reference sequence). CDR3: CASSLAASGNTIYF. CDR3 nucleotide sequence: TGTGCCAGCAGCTTGGCGGCCTCTGGAAACACCATATATTTT.

The chain carries TRBV6-5 and TRBJ2-7; 7 bases are shared with TRBD1. The V and J ends lost 6 bases and 5 bases, in that order; junction bases with no gene match: 7. CDR3 size: 13 residues. Germline CDR1 reads MNHEY; CDR2 reads SVGAGI. Here the CDR3 DNA reads TGTGCCAGCAGCCACGGGACAGTGGACGAGCAGTACTTC. Translated, it gives CASSHGTVDEQYF.

This clonotype was detected ten times or more. V and J are TRBV3-1 and TRBJ2-7, with D perhaps assigned TRBD1 or TRBD2 (5 bases each). The CDR3 totals 14 residues. CDR1 is LGHDT, CDR2 YNNKEL, per germline (reference sequence). Trimming pared 8 bases from V and 0 bases from J, leaving 14 bases between. The CDR3 sequence: CASSRGTASYEQYV. CDR3 nucleotides: TGTGCCAGCTCCAGAGGGACGGCCTCCTACGAGCAGTACGTC.

This clonotype was recorded at least ten times. The chain combines TRBV6-2 or TRBV6-3 with TRBJ2-1, with D tentatively TRBD2 (6 bases). Germline V gene lookup returns CDR1 MNHEY and CDR2 SVGEGT. The CDR3 is 15 residues long. V dropped 0 bases and J dropped 2 bases, with 8 bases sitting between them. CDR3 loop: CASSYSLAAYNEQFF. The DNA of the CDR3 is TGTGCCAGCAGTTACTCGTTAGCGGCCTACAATGAGCAGTTCTTC.